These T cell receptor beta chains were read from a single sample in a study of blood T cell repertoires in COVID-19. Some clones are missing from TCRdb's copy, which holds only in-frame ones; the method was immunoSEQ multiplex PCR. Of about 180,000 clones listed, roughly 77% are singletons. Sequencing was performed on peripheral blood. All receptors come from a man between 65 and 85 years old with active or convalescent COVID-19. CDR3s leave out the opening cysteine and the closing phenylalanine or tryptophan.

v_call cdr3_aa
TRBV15 ATSDRHGAGNTIY
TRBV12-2 ASRLGLADTGELF
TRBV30 AWSARGSDTQY
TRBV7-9 ASSLAGLAGVLQF
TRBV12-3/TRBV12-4 ASSLGGSYGYT
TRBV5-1 ASTRDRGNEQY
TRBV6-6 ASGANQPQH
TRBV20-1 SARQVDEQY
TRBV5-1 ASNQRGTGTGNEQF
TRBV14 ASSQGRSYGYT
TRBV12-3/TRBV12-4 ASRPTGGTEAF
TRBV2 ASSAGLAGGKDTQY
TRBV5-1 ASSSRPGTVNEKLF
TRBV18 ASSPPRDRGKYEQY
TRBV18 ASSGTSGRGYEQY
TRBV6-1 ASSEAGTGFQPQH
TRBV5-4 ASGPGTSGSYEQY
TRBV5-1 ASSGAGTSGSRSYNEQF
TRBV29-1 SVVGGTGIETQY
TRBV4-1 ASSLTTNSPLH
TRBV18 ASSPSSPGDVYYGYT
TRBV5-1 ASRNGSVYGYT
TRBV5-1 ASSSQTTSGAHEQY
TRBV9 ASSAIRAFIGAYEQY
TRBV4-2 ASSQEGGTSGQETQY
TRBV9 ASSVEAGSYEQY
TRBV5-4 ASSPLPGQGVVGTQY
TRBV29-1 SGDRSGRANEQF
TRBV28 ASPEGTVSGNTIY
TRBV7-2 ASSPRRSRDNEQY
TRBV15 ATSRGADQYGANVLT
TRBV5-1 ASSYRAGPISGNTIY
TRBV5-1 ASSKLAGGQETQY
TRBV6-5 ASRPRDRDGYT
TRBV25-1 ASSKILAGGGTDTQY
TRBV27 ASRRGNGANVLT
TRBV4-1 ASSQDWGGTNYGYT
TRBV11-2 ASRLVPGNIQY
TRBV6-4 ASSDSTRGEQF
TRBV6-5 ASSQETGELF
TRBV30 AWNFAANTEAF
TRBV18 ASSLGQGPGEQF
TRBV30 AWSNNYEQY
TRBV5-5 ASSLNRRVRTDTQY
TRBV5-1 ASAGQPSSGNTIY
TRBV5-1 ASSRAAGEAYNEQF
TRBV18 ASSPGVSGETQH
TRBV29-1 SVGLQGEAFGYT
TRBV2 ASTRQGTHEQY
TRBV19 ASSYAINTEAF